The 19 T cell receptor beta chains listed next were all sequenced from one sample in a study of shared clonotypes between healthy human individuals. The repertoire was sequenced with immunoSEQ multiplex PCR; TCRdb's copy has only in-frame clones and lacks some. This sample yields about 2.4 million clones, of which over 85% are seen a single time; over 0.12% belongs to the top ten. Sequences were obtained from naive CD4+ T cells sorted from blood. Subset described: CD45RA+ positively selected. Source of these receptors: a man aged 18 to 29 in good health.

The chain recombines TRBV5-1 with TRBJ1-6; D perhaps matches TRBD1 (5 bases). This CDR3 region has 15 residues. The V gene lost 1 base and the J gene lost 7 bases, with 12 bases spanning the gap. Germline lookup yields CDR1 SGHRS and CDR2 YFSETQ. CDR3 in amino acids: CASSLPSGGNSPLHF. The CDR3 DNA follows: TGCGCCAGCAGCTTGCCCTCCGGGGGGAATTCACCCCTCCACTTT.

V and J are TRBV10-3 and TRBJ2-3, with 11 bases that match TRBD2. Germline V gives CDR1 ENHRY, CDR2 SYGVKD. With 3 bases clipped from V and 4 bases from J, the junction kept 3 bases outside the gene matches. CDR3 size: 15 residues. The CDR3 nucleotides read TGTGCCATCAGTGAACTAGCGGGAGCTGCAGATACGCAGTATTTT. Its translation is CAISELAGAADTQYF.

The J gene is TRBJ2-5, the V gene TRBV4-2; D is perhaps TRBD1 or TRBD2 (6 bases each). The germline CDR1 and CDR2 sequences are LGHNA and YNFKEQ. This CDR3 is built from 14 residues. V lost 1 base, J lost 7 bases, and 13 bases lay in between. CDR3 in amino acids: CASSQVEGGGTQYF. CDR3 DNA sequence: TGTGCCAGCAGCCAAGTTGAGGGGGGAGGGACCCAGTACTTC.

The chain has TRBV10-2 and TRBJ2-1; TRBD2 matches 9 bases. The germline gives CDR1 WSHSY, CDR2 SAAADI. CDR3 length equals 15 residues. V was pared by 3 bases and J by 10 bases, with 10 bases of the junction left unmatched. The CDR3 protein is CASSEGGGGAKEQFF. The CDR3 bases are TGCGCCAGCAGTGAAGGGGGCGGGGGGGCCAAAGAGCAGTTCTTC.

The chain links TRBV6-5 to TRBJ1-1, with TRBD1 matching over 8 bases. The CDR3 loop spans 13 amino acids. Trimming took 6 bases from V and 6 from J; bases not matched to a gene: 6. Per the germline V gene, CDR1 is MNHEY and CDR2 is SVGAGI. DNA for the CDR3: TGTGCCAGCAGCCGTTCAGGGGGCCCTGAAGCTTTCTTT. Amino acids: CASSRSGGPEAFF.

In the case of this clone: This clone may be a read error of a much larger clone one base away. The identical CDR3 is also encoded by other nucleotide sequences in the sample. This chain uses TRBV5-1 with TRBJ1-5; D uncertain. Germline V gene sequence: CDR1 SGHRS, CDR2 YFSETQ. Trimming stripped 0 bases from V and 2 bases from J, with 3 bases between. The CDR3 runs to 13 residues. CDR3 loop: CASSLDGNQPQHF. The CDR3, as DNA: TGCGCCAGCAGCTTGGATGGCAATCAGCCCCAGCATTTT.

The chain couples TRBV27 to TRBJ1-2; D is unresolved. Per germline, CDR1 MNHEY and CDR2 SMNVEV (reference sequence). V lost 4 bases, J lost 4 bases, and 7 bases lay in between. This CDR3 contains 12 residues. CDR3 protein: CASSSVGYGYTF. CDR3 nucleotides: TGTGCCAGCAGTTCAGTTGGCTATGGCTACACCTTC.

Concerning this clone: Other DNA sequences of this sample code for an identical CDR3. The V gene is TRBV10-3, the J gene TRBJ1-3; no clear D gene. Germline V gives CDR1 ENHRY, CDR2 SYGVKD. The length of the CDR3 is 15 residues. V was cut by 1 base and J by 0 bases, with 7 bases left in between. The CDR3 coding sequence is TGTGCCATCAGTGAGTTAGCAGGCTCTGGAAACACCATATATTTT. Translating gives CAISELAGSGNTIYF.

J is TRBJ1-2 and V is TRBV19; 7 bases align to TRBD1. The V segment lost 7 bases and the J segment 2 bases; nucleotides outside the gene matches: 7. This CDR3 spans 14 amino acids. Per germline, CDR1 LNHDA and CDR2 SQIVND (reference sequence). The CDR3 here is CASISQGENYGYTF. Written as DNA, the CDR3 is TGTGCCAGTATCTCCCAGGGGGAAAACTATGGCTACACCTTC.

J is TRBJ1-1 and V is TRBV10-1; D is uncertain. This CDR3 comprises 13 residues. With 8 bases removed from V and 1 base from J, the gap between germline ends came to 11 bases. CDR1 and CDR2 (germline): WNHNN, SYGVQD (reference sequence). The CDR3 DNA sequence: TGCGCCAGCTACCGGGTCCCGAACACTGAAGCTTTCTTT. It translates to CASYRVPNTEAFF.

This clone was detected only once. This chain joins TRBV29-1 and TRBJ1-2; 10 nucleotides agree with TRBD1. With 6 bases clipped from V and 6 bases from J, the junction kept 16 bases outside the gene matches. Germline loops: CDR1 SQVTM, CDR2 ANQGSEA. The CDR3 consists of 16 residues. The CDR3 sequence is CSVVGGTGEPSNGYTF. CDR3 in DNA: TGCAGCGTCGTCGGGGGGACAGGGGAGCCGAGCAATGGCTACACCTTC.

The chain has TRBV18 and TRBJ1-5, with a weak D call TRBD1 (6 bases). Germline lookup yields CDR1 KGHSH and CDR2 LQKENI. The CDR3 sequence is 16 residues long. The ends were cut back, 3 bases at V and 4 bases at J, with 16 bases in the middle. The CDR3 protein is CASSPQSRTANQPQHF. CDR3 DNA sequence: TGTGCCAGCTCACCTCAATCGAGGACAGCTAATCAGCCCCAGCATTTT. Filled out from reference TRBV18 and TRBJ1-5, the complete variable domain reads NAGVMQNPRHLVRRRGQEARLRCSPMKGHSHVYWYRQLPEEGLKFMVYLQKENIIDESGMPKERFSAEFPKEGPSILRIQQVVRGDSAAYFCASSPQSRTANQPQHFGDGTRLSIL.

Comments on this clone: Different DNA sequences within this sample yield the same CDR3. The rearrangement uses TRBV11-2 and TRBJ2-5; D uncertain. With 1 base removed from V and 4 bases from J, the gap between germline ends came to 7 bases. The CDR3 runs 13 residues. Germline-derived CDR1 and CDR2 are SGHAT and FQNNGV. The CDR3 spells CASSLAGVETQYF. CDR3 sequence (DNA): TGTGCCAGCAGCTTAGCTGGGGTAGAGACCCAGTACTTC. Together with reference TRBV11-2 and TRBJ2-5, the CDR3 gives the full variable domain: EAGVAQSPRYKIIEKRQSVAFWCNPISGHATLYWYQQILGQGPKLLIQFQNNGVVDDSQLPKDRFSAERLKGVDSTLKIQPAKLEDSAVYLCASSLAGVETQYFGPGTRLLVL.

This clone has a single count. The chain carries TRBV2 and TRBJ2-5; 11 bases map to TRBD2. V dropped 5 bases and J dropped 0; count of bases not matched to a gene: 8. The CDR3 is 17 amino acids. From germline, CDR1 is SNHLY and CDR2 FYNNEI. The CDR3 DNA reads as TGTGCCAGCAGTTTCGGGACTAGCGGCAGGAACCAAGAGACCCAGTACTTC. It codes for CASSFGTSGRNQETQYF.

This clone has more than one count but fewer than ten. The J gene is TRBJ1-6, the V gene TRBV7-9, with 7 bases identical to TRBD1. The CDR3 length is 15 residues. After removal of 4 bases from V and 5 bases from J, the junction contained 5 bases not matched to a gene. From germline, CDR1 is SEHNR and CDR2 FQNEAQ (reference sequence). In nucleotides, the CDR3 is TGTGCCAGCAGCTACCGACAGGGTAATAATTCACCCCTCCACTTT. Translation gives CASSYRQGNNSPLHF.

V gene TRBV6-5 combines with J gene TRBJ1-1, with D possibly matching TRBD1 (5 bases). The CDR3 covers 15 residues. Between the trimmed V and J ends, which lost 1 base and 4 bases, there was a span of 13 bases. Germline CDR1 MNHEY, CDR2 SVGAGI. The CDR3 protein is CASSYLGGQGTEAFF. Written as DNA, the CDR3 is TGTGCCAGCAGTTACTTGGGAGGTCAGGGCACTGAAGCTTTCTTT.

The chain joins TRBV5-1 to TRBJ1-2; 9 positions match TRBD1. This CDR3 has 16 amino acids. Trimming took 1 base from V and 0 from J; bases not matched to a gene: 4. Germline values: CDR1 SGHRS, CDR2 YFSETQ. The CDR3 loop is CASSLPQGAANYGYTF. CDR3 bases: TGCGCCAGCAGCTTGCCACAGGGGGCGGCTAACTATGGCTACACCTTC.

This chain's CDR3 is CSGGGGEAFF. The CDR3 nucleotides read TGCAGTGGAGGAGGGGGCGAAGCTTTCTTT. This chain links TRBV20-1 with TRBJ1-1; 7 bases line up with TRBD1. Trimming removed 7 bases from V and 8 bases from J; junction bases left unmatched: 4. The CDR3 extends over 10 amino acids. Germline CDR1 is DFQATT and CDR2 is SNEGSKA (reference sequence).

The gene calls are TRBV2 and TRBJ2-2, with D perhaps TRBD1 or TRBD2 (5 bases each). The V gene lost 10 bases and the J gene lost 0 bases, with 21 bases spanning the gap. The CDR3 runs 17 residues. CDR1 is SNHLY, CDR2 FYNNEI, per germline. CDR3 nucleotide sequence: TGTGCCATCTCCCCCGGGGCTCGAGGGACGAACACCGGGGAGCTGTTTTTT. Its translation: CAISPGARGTNTGELFF. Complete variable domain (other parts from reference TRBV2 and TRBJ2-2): EPEVTQTPSHQVTQMGQEVILRCVPISNHLYFYWYRQILGQKVEFLVSFYNNEISEKSEIFDDQFSVERPDGSNFTLKIRSTKLEDSAMYFCAISPGARGTNTGELFFGEGSRLTVL.